The T cell receptor beta chain described here comes from a study of T cell responses to AZD1222 COVID-19 vaccine. Study-wide results and caveats: Donors in the cohort were predominantly white British and more often female, and clonal diversity was possibly underestimated. Epitopes outside B.1.351 and B.1.1.7 mutated regions reportedly drew nearly half of spike TCRs. Only a handful of AZD1222 recipients were seropositive at baseline. None of the repertoires were sampled until the peak T cell response had passed.

On this clone itself: Its antigen is not known.

TCRdb keeps only in-frame clones here, not all; method: immunoSEQ multiplex PCR. The table has around 120,000 clones, around 89% seen once. This TCR was recovered from an adult in good health. Sample: peripheral blood, taken on day 0 of MenACWY control vaccination.

This CDR3 reads CASSPGQGWTEAFF. The CDR3 DNA reads as TGTGCCAGCAGCCCTGGACAGGGGTGGACTGAAGCTTTCTTT. The rearrangement uses TRBV11-1 and TRBJ1-1; 9 nucleotides align to TRBD1. From germline, CDR1 is SGHAT and CDR2 FQDESV (reference sequence). The CDR3 totals 14 residues. J was trimmed by 5 bases and V by 5 bases; bases with no gene match: 6.